Following are 14 T cell receptor beta chains from one sample sequenced in a study of blood T cell repertoires in COVID-19. Profiled with immunoSEQ multiplex PCR; TCRdb holds only in-frame clones, not every one. The sample holds 53,000 or so clones, approximately 80% seen once. Sequencing used peripheral blood. These receptors all stem from a man between 65 and 85 years old with active or convalescent COVID-19.

The CDR3 sequence: CASTSGEVRFNEQYF. Here the CDR3 DNA reads TGTGCCAGCACTAGCGGGGAGGTACGGTTCAACGAGCAGTACTTC. The gene calls are TRBV6-6 and TRBJ2-7, with 9 bases identical to TRBD2. After removal of 7 bases from V and 5 bases from J, the junction contained 12 bases not matched to a gene. The CDR3 contains 15 residues. Germline-derived CDR1 and CDR2 are MNHNY and SVGAGI (reference sequence).

V gene TRBV7-2 combines with J gene TRBJ2-7; 9 bases are a match to TRBD1. This CDR3 region has 15 residues. Per germline, CDR1 SGHTA and CDR2 FQGNSA. Unmatched junction bases numbered 5, after V lost 3 bases and J lost 2 bases. CDR3 DNA: TGTGCCAGCAGCTTCACCGGGACAGGGCCCTACGAGCAGTACTTC. As protein: CASSFTGTGPYEQYF.

The V call is TRBV2, the J call TRBJ1-2; possible D gene TRBD1, 6 bases. V lost 6 bases and J 4 bases, leaving 15 bases between the germline ends. The CDR3 contains 14 residues. From germline, CDR1 is SNHLY and CDR2 FYNNEI. This CDR3 is CASSGDIRTYGYTF. In DNA form, the CDR3 reads TGTGCCAGCAGCGGGGACATACGGACCTATGGCTACACCTTC.

The chain joins TRBV13 to TRBJ2-1; 10 bases map to TRBD2. This CDR3 spans 16 amino acids. V gave up 5 bases and J gave up 8 bases; unmatched junction bases: 12. The germline V gene has CDR1 PRHDT and CDR2 FYEKMQ (reference sequence). CDR3: CASSPRSSGGADEQFF. The CDR3 nucleotides read TGTGCCAGCAGCCCTCGGTCAAGCGGGGGGGCCGATGAGCAGTTCTTC.

This clone was observed a handful of times. The CDR3 spells CASSQDNSYNEQFF. In nucleotides, the CDR3 is TGTGCCAGCAGCCAAGATAACAGCTACAATGAGCAGTTCTTC. The rearrangement uses TRBV4-2 and TRBJ2-1, with D hard to call. Trimming removed 0 bases from V and 3 bases from J, with 6 bases in between. Germline V CDR1 and CDR2: LGHNA, YNFKEQ. CDR3 length equals 14 residues.

The chain is built from TRBV6-5 and TRBJ2-7, with 11 bases lining up with TRBD2. The CDR3 runs to 14 residues. With 6 bases clipped from V and 5 bases from J, the junction kept 6 bases outside the gene matches. CDR1 and CDR2 from the germline V gene are MNHEY and SVGAGI. DNA for the CDR3: TGTGCCAGCAGATTAGCGGGAGGGCCCCACGAGCAGTACTTC. This gives the protein CASRLAGGPHEQYF.

This clone occurred a few times. The chain joins TRBV4-3 to TRBJ2-1; possibly TRBD2 for D (6 bases). Trimming stripped 4 bases from V and 4 bases from J, with 17 bases between. This CDR3 region has 16 residues. Germline V gives CDR1 LGHNA, CDR2 YSLEER. The CDR3 DNA reads as TGCGCCAGCAGCCCCCGCCTTAGCGGTCAATACAATGAGCAGTTCTTC. Protein sequence: CASSPRLSGQYNEQFF.

The CDR3: CARSPTYSSYNEQFF. CDR3 coding DNA: TGTGCCAGAAGCCCGACTTATAGCTCCTACAATGAGCAGTTCTTC. The chain uses TRBV5-3 and TRBJ2-1; D remains ambiguous. TRBV5-3 is recorded as an ORF, its role being uncertain. The CDR3 extends over 15 amino acids. With 4 bases removed from V and 0 bases from J, the gap between germline ends came to 11 bases.

This clone was counted a few times. This chain joins TRBV30 and TRBJ2-7; D is possibly TRBD2 (5 bases). Germline V lookup: CDR1 GTSNPN, CDR2 SVGIG (reference sequence). The length of the CDR3 is 13 residues. V was clipped by 0 bases and J by 1 base, with 7 bases between them. CDR3 loop: CAWSVGVSYEQYF. CDR3 nucleotide sequence: TGTGCCTGGAGTGTCGGGGTGTCCTACGAGCAGTACTTC.

The genes are TRBV11-3 and TRBJ2-1; the D is unclear. The CDR3 contains 14 residues. The V and J ends lost 3 bases and 9 bases respectively, with 15 bases between them. CDR1 and CDR2 from the germline V gene are SGHNT and YENEEA. In nucleotides, the CDR3 is TGTGCCAGCAGCTTGGCTAACCCCTCGGGTGAGCAGTTCTTC. Protein: CASSLANPSGEQFF.

This sequence joins TRBV6-1 and TRBJ1-4; no definite D call. Between the trimmed V and J ends, which lost 5 bases and 7 bases, there was a span of 14 bases. The CDR3 runs 14 residues. Germline-derived CDR1 and CDR2 are MNHNS and SASEGT. DNA for the CDR3: TGTGCCAGCAGTCCCCCCGGGAACGGTGAAAAACTGTTTTTT. Protein product: CASSPPGNGEKLFF.

Only one count was recorded for this clone. The CDR3 region is CAISRDRAFEAFF. CDR3 nucleotide sequence: TGTGCCATCAGTAGGGACAGGGCCTTTGAAGCTTTCTTT. The rearrangement links TRBV10-3 to TRBJ1-1, with TRBD1 matching over 9 bases. Looked up from germline, CDR1 is ENHRY and CDR2 is SYGVKD. CDR3 size: 13 residues. The trim removed 5 bases at V and 7 bases at J, leaving 5 bases unmatched.

This clone was detected a few times. The rearrangement joins TRBV4-2 to TRBJ2-7; D may be TRBD1 (6 bases). The CDR3 totals 15 residues. Trimming shortened V by 2 bases and J by 2 bases, and 13 bases separated the two germline ends. Germline values: CDR1 LGHNA, CDR2 YNFKEQ. The CDR3 DNA follows: TGTGCCAGCAGCCAACCGGGACAAGACCCCTACGAGCAGTACTTC. It codes for CASSQPGQDPYEQYF.

This clone has more than one count but fewer than ten. V is TRBV7-2 and J is TRBJ1-6; TRBD1 is a possible D gene (5 bases). This CDR3 has 17 amino acids. Trimming removed 0 bases from V and 9 bases from J, with 18 bases in between. Germline assignment: CDR1 SGHTA and CDR2 FQGNSA. The CDR3 DNA sequence: TGTGCCAGCAGCTTAGCGCTAATGGGGCAGACGGGTTCACCCCTCCACTTT. Protein: CASSLALMGQTGSPLHF.